Below, 12 T cell receptor beta chains from the same sample are listed, as sequenced in a study of T-cell memory formation after mild COVID-19. TCRdb reanalysed the 5' RACE reads using MiXCR and keeps one entry per CDR3 protein. The repertoire consists of 270,000 or so distinct CDR3 sequences, with about 20% occurring once and the leading ten covering under 25%. Sequenced: PBMCs or a T cell subset sorted from them (not recorded which). The origin of the receptors is a man aged 18 to 35 who had mild COVID-19 (a few samples of this study predate the infection). Cell type and time point are not known.

V usage is TRBV7-9 and J usage is TRBJ2-7; D remains ambiguous. The V end lost 5 bases, the J end lost 2 bases, and 7 bases lay between the germline ends. CDR3 length: 12 residues. Germline V gene lookup returns CDR1 SEHNR and CDR2 FQNEAQ (reference sequence). CDR3 in amino acids: CASSPSAYEQYV. In DNA, the CDR3 is TGTGCCAGCAGCCCGAGCGCCTACGAGCAGTACGTC.

V gene TRBV20-1 combines with J gene TRBJ2-1; D possibly matches TRBD1 or TRBD2 (6 bases each). The CDR3 runs 13 residues. Germline CDR1 and CDR2: DFQATT and SNEGSKA (reference sequence). Trimming stripped 6 bases from V and 6 bases from J, with 15 bases between. The CDR3 bases are TGCAGTGCCACGAGGGGGACTGGCAATGAGCAGTTCTTC. Residues: CSATRGTGNEQFF.

The genes are TRBV2 and TRBJ1-2; TRBD1 matches at 9 bases. Germline V gene sequence: CDR1 SNHLY, CDR2 FYNNEI. V gave up 9 bases and J gave up 7 bases; unmatched junction bases: 3. This CDR3 region has 11 residues. In DNA form, the CDR3 reads TGTGCCAGTGACAGGGGGGCTGGCTACACCTTC. This translates into CASDRGAGYTF. Combining the CDR3 with reference TRBV2 and TRBJ1-2 gives the whole variable domain EPEVTQTPSHQVTQMGQEVILRCVPISNHLYFYWYRQILGQKVEFLVSFYNNEISEKSEIFDDQFSVERPDGSNFTLKIRSTKLEDSAMYFCASDRGAGYTFGSGTRLTVV.

This clonotype was counted between two and nine times. V is TRBV9 and J is TRBJ2-3, with D possibly called TRBD1 or TRBD2 (5 bases each). Per the germline V gene, CDR1 is SGDLS and CDR2 is YYNGEE. Deletions cut 0 bases from V and 4 bases from J, with 15 bases between. This CDR3 has 16 amino acids. CDR3 sequence reads: CASSVAHRGQADTQYF. CDR3 DNA sequence: TGTGCCAGCAGCGTAGCACACCGGGGCCAAGCAGATACGCAGTATTTT.

This chain joins TRBV5-6 and TRBJ2-5, with TRBD2 identical over 11 bases. V dropped 3 bases and J dropped 0; count of bases not matched to a gene: 4. CDR3 length: 16 residues. Germline V gene sequence: CDR1 SGHDT, CDR2 YYEEEE. CDR3 sequence (DNA): TGTGCCAGCAGCTGGACACTAGCGGGGGACCAAGAGACCCAGTACTTC. The encoded protein is CASSWTLAGDQETQYF.

The CDR3: CASSPQGGDEKLFF. The CDR3 coding sequence is TGTGCCAGCAGTCCTCAAGGGGGCGATGAAAAACTGTTTTTT. The gene calls are TRBV28 and TRBJ1-4; 7 positions match TRBD1. This CDR3 comprises 14 residues. Germline V gene sequence: CDR1 MDHEN, CDR2 SYDVKM. The V segment lost 5 bases and the J segment 6 bases; nucleotides outside the gene matches: 6.

This clonotype was detected only a few times. This chain joins TRBV6-5 and TRBJ1-1; D ambiguous. The germline V gene encodes CDR1 MNHEY and CDR2 SVGAGI. There are 14 residues in the CDR3. The V end lost 2 bases, the J end lost 5 bases, and 12 bases lay between the germline ends. CDR3 DNA: TGTGCCAGCAGTTACCTCTCCTTAGGGACTGAAGCTTTCTTT. It translates to CASSYLSLGTEAFF.

V is TRBV27 and J is TRBJ2-7, with 10 bases lining up with TRBD1. V gave up 7 bases and J gave up 3 bases; unmatched junction bases: 9. The CDR3 extends over 15 amino acids. Germline V gene sequence: CDR1 MNHEY, CDR2 SMNVEV (reference sequence). Here the CDR3 reads CASKTSGTGDYEQYF. In DNA form, the CDR3 reads TGTGCCAGCAAAACCTCCGGGACAGGGGACTACGAGCAGTACTTC.

This clonotype has only a few counts. The V gene is TRBV5-5, the J gene TRBJ2-7; D remains ambiguous. V lost 5 bases, J lost 3 bases, and 21 bases lay in between. Germline CDR1 is SGHKS and CDR2 is YYEKEE (reference sequence). This CDR3 is 16 amino acids long. Here the CDR3 DNA reads TGTGCCAGCAGTTTTCCAACCCAAAATCTGGACTACGAGCAGTACTTC. Its translation is CASSFPTQNLDYEQYF.

This clonotype was picked up a small number of times. This rearrangement joins TRBV12-3 or TRBV12-4 to TRBJ1-5, with D hard to call. The CDR3 is 13 residues long. Trimming shortened V by 6 bases and J by 6 bases, and 12 bases separated the two germline ends. The CDR3 region is CASSLGVPQPQHF. CDR3 nucleotides: TGTGCCAGCAGCCTCGGCGTCCCTCAGCCCCAGCATTTT.

This clonotype was seen repeatedly, ten times or more. CDR3 nucleotides: TGTGCCAGCACCCCCCCAGGCAGCTCCTACGAGCAGTACTTC. This gives the protein CASTPPGSSYEQYF. The J gene is TRBJ2-7, the V gene TRBV7-2; D unclear. The V gene lost 7 bases and the J gene lost 0 bases, with 13 bases spanning the gap. Germline V gene lookup returns CDR1 SGHTA and CDR2 FQGNSA. The length of the CDR3 is 14 residues.

This clonotype showed up just a few times. V gene TRBV20-1 combines with J gene TRBJ1-2; 7 nucleotides agree with TRBD1. Germline V gene data show CDR1 as DFQATT and CDR2 as SNEGSKA (reference sequence). V shed 4 bases, J shed 0 bases, and the junction held 5 bases outside the gene matches. The CDR3 is 14 residues long. The CDR3 bases are TGCAGTGCTAAAGGACAGGACGCTAACTATGGCTACACCTTC. Translation: CSAKGQDANYGYTF.